Reported below is one TCR beta chain. Authors' processing steps: From reference gene primer amplification, estimates of nucleated cell counts were derived. Profiling relied on immunoSEQ multiplex PCR, and the TCRdb table lists in-frame clones only, not all of them. V, J and clone size are those of that table, while D and trimming were read from the DNA. The sample lists about 270,000 clones; 70% to 90% were seen once. This entry comes from a study of blood T cell repertoires in COVID-19. The overall study: Sites in the United States, Italy and Spain provided acute and convalescent COVID-19 samples. The analysed material was cDNA or gDNA that came from T cells, B-cell-depleted T cells, or PBMCs.

This CDR3 comprises 15 residues. V shed 1 base, J shed 5 bases, and the junction held 2 bases outside the gene matches. Looked up from germline, CDR1 is SGHTA and CDR2 is FQGNSA. Sequencing input: peripheral blood. The source is a woman aged 45-65 years with active or convalescent COVID-19. The V gene is TRBV7-2, the J gene TRBJ1-5, with 10 bases matching TRBD1. CDR3 nucleotide sequence: TGTGCCAGCAGCTTAGGACAGGGGGCGGATCAGCCCCAGCATTTT. Its protein product is CASSLGQGADQPQHF.